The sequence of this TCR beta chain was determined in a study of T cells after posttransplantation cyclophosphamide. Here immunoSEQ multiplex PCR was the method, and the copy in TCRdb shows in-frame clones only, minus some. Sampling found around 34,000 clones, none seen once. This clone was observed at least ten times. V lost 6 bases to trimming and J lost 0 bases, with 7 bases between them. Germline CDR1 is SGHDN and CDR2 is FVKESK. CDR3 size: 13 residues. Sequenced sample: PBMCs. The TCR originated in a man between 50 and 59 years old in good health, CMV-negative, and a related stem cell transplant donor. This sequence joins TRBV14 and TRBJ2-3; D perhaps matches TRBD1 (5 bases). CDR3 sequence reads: CASRQASTDTQYF. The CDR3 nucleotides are TGTGCCAGCAGACAGGCTAGCACAGATACGCAGTATTTT.